The T cell receptor (beta chain) under discussion was sequenced for a study of blood T cell repertoires in COVID-19. CDR3 length: 14 amino acids. Germline loops: CDR1 MNHEY, CDR2 SVGAGI. V shed 7 bases, J shed 1 base, and the junction held 5 bases outside the gene matches. Repertoires were generated with immunoSEQ multiplex PCR, while TCRdb's copy carries only in-frame clones and drops some. This table holds under 250,000 clones, around four fifths found once. The sample comprised peripheral blood. The TCR originated in a man between 45 and 60 years old with active or convalescent COVID-19. This chain uses TRBV6-5 with TRBJ1-2; 8 bases fit TRBD1. CDR3 protein: CASTLDRVNYGYTF. CDR3 sequence (DNA): TGTGCCAGCACCCTGGACAGGGTTAACTATGGCTACACCTTC.